These 21 T cell receptor beta chains came from one sample sequenced in a study of cytomegalovirus exposure and HLA in healthy donors. PCR used 60 Vbeta primers and 13 Jbeta primers. Assay: immunoSEQ multiplex PCR; the TCRdb copy retains only in-frame clones and omits some. Of under 200,000 clones listed, roughly 80% are singletons. The sequenced sample consisted of PBMCs. Source of these receptors: a woman between 45 and 60 years old in good health and CMV-seronegative.

In DNA form, the CDR3 reads TGTGCCAGCAGCTTTCGCGGCGCCCACGAGCAGTACTTC. Encoded protein: CASSFRGAHEQYF. The chain is built from TRBV5-4 and TRBJ2-7; D unclear. Deletions cut 2 bases from V and 5 bases from J, with 11 bases between. The CDR3 runs 13 residues. The germline V gene encodes CDR1 SGHNT and CDR2 YYREEE (reference sequence).

This clone was observed once. The genes are TRBV7-2 and TRBJ1-1; D is unresolved. The CDR3 is 13 residues long. The V and J ends lost 4 bases and 11 bases respectively, with 17 bases between them. Germline CDR1 and CDR2: SGHTA and FQGNSA. The CDR3 loop reads CASSYYIWRSAFF. For the CDR3, the DNA is TGTGCCAGCAGCTACTACATATGGCGGTCGGCTTTCTTT.

The gene calls are TRBV5-1 and TRBJ2-5; D possibly corresponds to TRBD1 (6 bases). Germline-derived CDR1 and CDR2 are SGHRS and YFSETQ. Trimming took 0 bases from V and 4 from J, leaving 13 bases between them. This CDR3 has 15 amino acids. The CDR3 bases are TGCGCCAGCAGCTTGGGGCAAAAAGGGGGAGAGACCCAGTACTTC. It is translated as CASSLGQKGGETQYF.

The chain uses TRBV4-3 and TRBJ2-1; 8 positions match TRBD1. V was pared by 0 bases and J by 10 bases, with 11 bases of the junction left unmatched. The germline gives CDR1 LGHNA, CDR2 YSLEER. The CDR3 runs to 16 residues. In nucleotides, the CDR3 is TGCGCCAGCAGCCAAGATAGGGGGCAGGGGGCACGGGAGCAGTTCTTC. Protein product: CASSQDRGQGAREQFF.

The chain recombines TRBV10-2 with TRBJ2-1, with 13 bases lining up with TRBD2. CDR1 is WSHSY, CDR2 SAAADI, per germline. The CDR3 consists of 14 residues. V trimming: 9 bases; J trimming: 4 bases; junction bases outside the gene matches: 3. The CDR3 nucleotides read TGCGCCAGTGGACTAGCGGGGGATTACAATGAGCAGTTCTTC. Protein sequence: CASGLAGDYNEQFF.

The chain uses TRBV9 and TRBJ1-4, with a weak D call TRBD1 (5 bases). Germline V gene data show CDR1 as SGDLS and CDR2 as YYNGEE. Trimming pared 5 bases from V and 6 bases from J, leaving 17 bases between. The CDR3 covers 15 residues. Here the CDR3 reads CASSKRLGEYEKLFF. For the CDR3, the DNA is TGTGCCAGCAGTAAAAGGTTAGGGGAATATGAAAAACTGTTTTTT.

The chain combines TRBV7-2 with TRBJ1-4, with TRBD1 matching 8 bases. The CDR3 loop spans 15 amino acids. The germline V gene encodes CDR1 SGHTA and CDR2 FQGNSA. Trimming removed 5 bases from V and 4 bases from J; junction bases left unmatched: 6. CDR3 in DNA: TGTGCCAGCAGCCCCCGGACAGGGAGTAATGAAAAACTGTTTTTT. Encoded protein: CASSPRTGSNEKLFF.

The rearrangement links TRBV4-1 to TRBJ2-3; 7 nucleotides agree with TRBD2. V was clipped by 4 bases and J by 0 bases; unmatched bases: 10. CDR1 is MGHRA and CDR2 is YSYEKL in the germline V gene. There are 17 residues in the CDR3. The CDR3 protein is CASSPRDYRASTDTQYF. Written as DNA, the CDR3 is TGCGCCAGCAGCCCCAGGGACTACCGTGCTAGCACAGATACGCAGTATTTT.

The CDR3 DNA follows: TGTGCCAGTAGTATACGCTATTATAGGACTAATCAGCCCCAGCATTTT. Its protein is CASSIRYYRTNQPQHF. The chain has TRBV19 and TRBJ1-5, with no clear D. CDR1 and CDR2 (germline): LNHDA, SQIVND (reference sequence). V lost 2 bases to trimming and J lost 4 bases, with 15 bases between them. This CDR3 contains 16 residues.

The rearrangement joins TRBV6-5 to TRBJ1-6; D is uncertain. The germline CDR1 and CDR2 sequences are MNHEY and SVGAGI. Trimming cost V 5 bases and J 4 bases, with 12 bases left between them. CDR3 length: 15 residues. CDR3 in DNA: TGTGCCAGCAGTATGGAATGGAGGTATAATTCACCCCTCCACTTT. It specifies CASSMEWRYNSPLHF.

The chain uses TRBV28 and TRBJ2-1; 8 nucleotides match TRBD2. The CDR3 totals 14 residues. Germline V gene sequence: CDR1 MDHEN, CDR2 SYDVKM. V shed 7 bases, J shed 10 bases, and the junction held 12 bases outside the gene matches. CDR3 amino acids: CASTPGAGVWEQFF. The CDR3, as DNA: TGTGCCAGCACCCCCGGAGCGGGAGTCTGGGAGCAGTTCTTC.

V usage is TRBV29-1 and J usage is TRBJ2-4; weak D call: TRBD1 (5 bases). Looked up from germline, CDR1 is SQVTM and CDR2 is ANQGSEA. The V gene lost 0 bases and the J gene lost 9 bases, with 27 bases spanning the gap. The length of the CDR3 is 18 residues. The CDR3 DNA is TGCAGCGTTGAAGATCCCGTCCCGGGTGTAGGGGCATCGAGCATTCAGTACTTC. Translated: CSVEDPVPGVGASSIQYF.

The chain carries TRBV5-6 and TRBJ2-2; D gene uncertain. The length of the CDR3 is 15 residues. V was cut by 4 bases and J by 1 base, with 11 bases left in between. Germline CDR1 reads SGHDT; CDR2 reads YYEEEE. CDR3 DNA sequence: TGTGCCAGCAGCCCTCCGGCAGGGAACACCGGGGAGCTGTTTTTT. Its protein product is CASSPPAGNTGELFF.

The rearrangement uses TRBV7-3 and TRBJ1-4; no firm D call. Germline CDR1 SGHTA, CDR2 FQGTGA. Trimming left V 0 bases short and J 4 bases short, with 9 bases between. CDR3 size: 15 residues. CDR3 coding DNA: TGTGCCAGCAGCTTAACTCCGGTTTATAATGAAAAACTGTTTTTT. Encoded protein: CASSLTPVYNEKLFF.

The chain has TRBV5-8 and TRBJ2-7; TRBD2 matches at 9 bases. With V trimmed by 2 bases and J by 4 bases, 7 bases remained unmatched. The CDR3 length is 15 residues. The germline gives CDR1 SGHTS, CDR2 YDEGEE. CDR3: CASSLTLAGNYEQYF. The CDR3 region has the DNA TGTGCCAGCAGCTTAACCCTAGCGGGGAATTACGAGCAGTACTTC.

This chain links TRBV7-2 with TRBJ2-1, with TRBD2 matching over 7 bases. After removal of 5 bases from V and 6 bases from J, the junction contained 10 bases not matched to a gene. The CDR3 contains 15 residues. CDR1 is SGHTA, CDR2 FQGNSA, per germline. The DNA for the CDR3 is TGTGCCAGCAGCCCGTGGGGGGAGGGCATCAATGAGCAGTTCTTC. Encoded protein: CASSPWGEGINEQFF. The entire variable domain, with the rest obtained from reference TRBV7-2 and TRBJ2-1, is as follows: GAGVSQSPSNKVTEKGKDVELRCDPISGHTALYWYRQSLGQGLEFLIYFQGNSAPDKSGLPSDRFSAERTGGSVSTLTIQRTQQEDSAVYLCASSPWGEGINEQFFGPGTRLTVL.

The chain is built from TRBV19 and TRBJ1-5; D gene uncertain. Germline V CDR1 and CDR2: LNHDA, SQIVND (reference sequence). This CDR3 comprises 15 residues. Between the trimmed V and J ends, which lost 3 bases and 0 bases, there was a span of 9 bases. The CDR3 loop is CASSIPPSSNQPQHF. The CDR3 bases are TGTGCCAGTAGTATTCCTCCGTCTAGCAATCAGCCCCAGCATTTT.

The J gene is TRBJ2-5, the V gene TRBV5-1, with 7 bases fitting TRBD1. Trimming cost V 4 bases and J 1 base; bases outside gene matches: 4. The CDR3 loop spans 14 amino acids. Per the germline V gene, CDR1 is SGHRS and CDR2 is YFSETQ. Here the CDR3 DNA reads TGCGCCAGCAGCATGGGACAGATCCAAGAGACCCAGTACTTC. Translated, it gives CASSMGQIQETQYF.

This chain connects TRBV19 to TRBJ2-5, with 7 bases aligning to TRBD1. With V trimmed by 4 bases and J by 5 bases, 10 bases remained unmatched. This CDR3 spans 15 amino acids. Germline loops: CDR1 LNHDA, CDR2 SQIVND (reference sequence). CDR3: CASSTDRDRGETQYF. The CDR3 coding sequence is TGTGCCAGTAGTACCGACAGGGATCGTGGGGAGACCCAGTACTTC.

The J gene is TRBJ1-2, the V gene TRBV19, with D tentatively TRBD1 (6 bases). Deletions cut 5 bases from V and 6 bases from J, with 22 bases between. The CDR3 length is 16 residues. The V gene's germline CDR1 is LNHDA and CDR2 SQIVND (reference sequence). The CDR3, as DNA: TGTGCCAGTAGTCCCCCCGGCGGGGGCTATCTCGATGGCTACACCTTC. Protein: CASSPPGGGYLDGYTF.

This chain uses TRBV2 with TRBJ2-7, with 7 nucleotides matching TRBD1. Germline CDR1 and CDR2: SNHLY and FYNNEI. The CDR3 runs 15 residues. V trimming: 6 bases; J trimming: 1 base; junction bases outside the gene matches: 9. CDR3 loop: CASRGDRERSYEQYF. CDR3 nucleotides: TGTGCCAGCAGGGGCGACAGGGAGAGATCCTACGAGCAGTACTTC.